This TCR beta chain was observed in a study of human T cells and chemical hapten exposure (dated by TCRdb to 2020 to 2022). Looking at the study overall: For sensitization, 2% DPC in acetone was applied to a 2 cm by 2 cm area of upper inner arm skin. Patients additionally received weekly therapeutic DPC doses to the scalp throughout the approximately 24-week study period. Patch testing on the upper back used Finn chambers containing 0.01% DPC, with scoring done after 6 days according to International Contact Dermatitis Research Group standards. The mostly female patient cohort included alopecia areata with under or over 50% scalp involvement, alopecia totalis and alopecia universalis. Libraries were combined into a pool for sequencing, and differences in TCR yield between samples came mainly from small differences in library volumes within the pool. In alopecia patients, the study followed how the peripheral blood TCR repertoire changed in vivo over primary and secondary sensitization to diphenylcyclopropenone (DPC), a hapten. Patient blood was sampled pre-sensitization (week 0) and at 2, 6 and about 24 weeks after DPC sensitization. For TCR sequencing, blood came from 25 to 35 alopecia patients at anywhere from one to four time points (pre-sensitization, 2, 6 and 24 weeks).

V is shortened by 4 bases, J by 2 bases, and the region joining them spans 10 bases. Reading the germline V gene gives CDR1 SGHTA and CDR2 FQGNSA. The CDR3 runs 14 residues from the cysteine to the phenylalanine. The entry retains the CDR3 DNA only, 42 bases that are in frame from base 1. Results and caveats for the whole study, not just this receptor: A positive correlation was found between the number of PT1 expanded TCRs and patch test score, with significance reached at thresholds 8, 16 and 32 but not 4. After repeated subsampling, the strength of the expansion versus patch-test correlation and the threshold at which it became significant changed. DPC sensitization did not change the number of TCRs with a frequency above 1 in 1000, and there was no evidence of changes in global repertoire structure. Because all patients had alopecia, a presumed autoimmune disease, the immune response of the patients might differ from that of healthy individuals. Expanded TCRs formed significantly more large CDR3 similarity clusters than pre-sensitization or healthy control sets, consistent with antigen-driven responses.

The time point label, read with the paper, signifies: pre-sensitization, week 0. In the paper's terms, the treatment or condition label means: therapeutic diphenylcyclopropenone sensitization with weekly scalp DPC. At each patch-test visit, blood was drawn before the patch test was applied. Patients were considered eligible if aged 18 to 70, diagnosed with alopecia and deemed suitable for DPC therapy, and patients were excluded if pregnant. Total RNA was extracted from unfractionated whole blood collected in Tempus Blood RNA tubes. On this clonotype itself: Its antigen target is currently unknown. One base away there is no much larger clone; base qualities are not given.

Library method: RACE. These reads were obtained on a NextSeq 500. During library preparation, unique molecular identifiers were attached to individual cDNA molecules so that TCRs could be counted quantitatively and reproducibly. For every blood RNA sample, sequencing covered both the TCR alpha and TCR beta chains. Regarding the original processing steps: A median of about 89,000 TCRs per sample was observed, with a range of roughly 23,224 to 750,000. The Decombinator software suite was used to annotate V, J and CDR3 in the TCR reads. To make PS versus PT1 abundance plots, every sample was subsampled to the same number of TCRs (28,000). Expanded TCRs were defined as absent before sensitization and observed at least eight times at the 2-week time point. TCRdb redid the processing of the public reads, applying fastp at Q25 and MiXCR, and retained in-frame beta chains. Every entry covers one CDR3 protein and lists the most common genes and DNA from its rows. Clone size and V and J calls follow TCRdb, not the original study. The sample has about 59,000 distinct CDR3 sequences on record, approximately 10% of them singletons. 3% to 4.5% of the sample is held by the ten biggest clonotypes.

The rearranged segments are TRBV7-2 and TRBJ2-3; the D gene is not confidently resolved. This material consisted of whole blood, taken in connection with sensitization to the hapten diphenylcyclopropenone (DPC). The receptor was isolated from a middle-aged woman with alopecia areata. Some clones in this sample may be carry-over from other donors' samples. The DNA sequence is TGTGCCAGCAGCTCTAGGGTAACCACAGATACGCAGTATTTT. It codes for CASSSRVTTDTQYF.